One sample yielded the 21 T cell receptor beta chains listed below, sequenced in a study of blood T cells in healthy people across ages. Primed by a sample-barcoded 5' primer and a J-beta primer mix, a second PCR proceeded for 7 to 11 cycles. MiXCR was run by TCRdb on the 5' RACE reads, yielding one entry per CDR3 protein. This table has around 1,000,000 distinct CDR3 sequences, 20% to 25% appearing once. The data also belong to a second study, concerning T cells of mothers and their children.

The specimen was blood. The receptors stem from a girl aged 2-10 years in good health.

The rearrangement joins TRBV5-1 to TRBJ1-1; TRBD1 is a possible D gene (6 bases). The CDR3 spans 14 residues. Trimming took 1 base from V and 8 from J, leaving 15 bases between them. Germline CDR1 reads SGHRS; CDR2 reads YFSETQ. The CDR3 nucleotides are TGCGCCAGCAGCTTGTTGGGGGGCGATGGAGAAGCTTTCTTT. This gives the protein CASSLLGGDGEAFF.

This sequence joins TRBV15 and TRBJ2-5; 11 bases fit TRBD1. Germline values: CDR1 LNHNV, CDR2 YYDKDF (reference sequence). Trimming at V came to 6 bases and at J to 4 bases, leaving 1 base not matched to a gene. This CDR3 region has 13 residues. The CDR3: CATRGQGAETQYF. CDR3 nucleotides: TGTGCCACCAGAGGACAGGGGGCAGAGACCCAGTACTTC.

The V call is TRBV7-2, the J call TRBJ1-1, with D perhaps matching TRBD1 (5 bases). Germline V gene data show CDR1 as SGHTA and CDR2 as FQGNSA. The CDR3 loop spans 14 amino acids. Deletions cut 4 bases from V and 1 base from J, with 10 bases between. The CDR3 region is CASSSGPTNTEAFF. The DNA of the CDR3 is TGTGCCAGCAGCTCGGGACCGACGAACACTGAAGCTTTCTTT.

The chain carries TRBV4-1 and TRBJ2-5; possibly TRBD1 for D (5 bases). The J call may be wrong; the DNA end is better matched by TRBJ2-1. Germline loops: CDR1 MGHRA, CDR2 YSYEKL. This CDR3 comprises 15 residues. CDR3 sequence (DNA): TGCGCCAGCAGCCAAAAGGTTCAGGGTCACAATGAGCAGTTCTTC. Amino acid sequence: CASSQKVQGHNEQFF.

Only a few counts were recorded for this clonotype. The final CDR3 position lacks the conserved phenylalanine or tryptophan, pointing to a likely read error. The chain recombines TRBV9 with TRBJ1-1; D is possibly TRBD1 (5 bases). The CDR3 has 15 amino acids. CDR1 is SGDLS and CDR2 is YYNGEE in the germline V gene. The CDR3 spells CASSRAGRGNTEAFL. The CDR3 DNA reads as TGTGCCAGCAGCCGAGCTGGGCGGGGGAACACTGAGGCTTTCCTT.

The chain employs TRBV7-2 and TRBJ1-2, with D unresolved. This CDR3 has 12 residues. Germline V gene sequence: CDR1 SGHTA, CDR2 FQGNSA. The V and J ends lost 1 base and 8 bases respectively, with 8 bases between them. CDR3 residues: CASSLGLWGYTF. DNA for the CDR3: TGTGCCAGCAGCTTAGGTTTATGGGGCTACACCTTC.

The CDR3 region has the DNA TGTGCCAGCAGTGGGGACAGCCATGGCTACACCTTC. Amino acid sequence: CASSGDSHGYTF. This chain joins TRBV5-5 and TRBJ1-2, with 7 bases identical to TRBD1. Germline V gives CDR1 SGHKS, CDR2 YYEKEE (reference sequence). This CDR3 has 12 residues. Unmatched junction bases numbered 4, after V lost 5 bases and J lost 6 bases. Looking up the rest from reference TRBV5-5 and TRBJ1-2 gives the full variable domain: DAGVTQSPTHLIKTRGQQVTLRCSPISGHKSVSWYQQVLGQGPQFIFQYYEKEERGRGNFPDRFSARQFPNYSSELNVNALLLGDSALYLCASSGDSHGYTFGSGTRLTVV.

The chain has TRBV20-1 and TRBJ2-5; D may be TRBD2 (5 bases). V was pared by 6 bases and J by 5 bases, with 16 bases between. This CDR3 spans 13 amino acids. From germline, CDR1 is DFQATT and CDR2 SNEGSKA (reference sequence). CDR3 DNA: TGCAGTGCGAACACTAGAGGTGGGGAGACCCAGTACTTC. This encodes CSANTRGGETQYF.

The chain employs TRBV6-5 and TRBJ2-7; the D is unclear. This CDR3 is 13 amino acids long. Per germline, CDR1 MNHEY and CDR2 SVGAGI. Trimming took 2 bases from V and 1 from J, leaving 6 bases between them. This chain's CDR3 is CASSYRQSYEQYF. Written as DNA, the CDR3 is TGTGCCAGCAGTTACAGGCAGTCCTACGAGCAGTACTTC.

This clonotype was recorded at least ten times. The V call is TRBV29-1, the J call TRBJ2-5; D is perhaps TRBD2 (7 bases). With 4 bases removed from V and 5 bases from J, the gap between germline ends came to 17 bases. This CDR3 has 14 residues. CDR1 is SQVTM and CDR2 is ANQGSEA in the germline V gene. CDR3 loop: CSVGGGRDTETQYF. The CDR3 bases are TGCAGCGTTGGGGGGGGCAGGGACACGGAGACCCAGTACTTC.

Only a few counts were recorded for this clonotype. An end of the junction differs from the germline gene, which may be a read error. The chain uses TRBV7-9 and TRBJ2-3; 7 positions match TRBD2. The germline V gene has CDR1 SEHNR and CDR2 FQNEAQ (reference sequence). The CDR3 extends over 16 amino acids. CDR3 DNA: TGTGCCAGCAGCACAGGTCTATCGGGAGGAACAGATGCGCAGTATTTT. Translation gives CASSTGLSGGTDAQYF.

In its sample, this clonotype was seen a few times. The rearrangement uses TRBV11-2 and TRBJ2-5; no definite D call. The J call may not be correct, given that the DNA end is closer to TRBJ2-7. The CDR3 is 16 amino acids. Germline values: CDR1 SGHAT, CDR2 FQNNGV. In nucleotides, the CDR3 is TGTGCCAGCAGCTTAGACCCTCGGGTAGGATCCTACGAGCAGTACTTC. Protein sequence: CASSLDPRVGSYEQYF.

J is TRBJ2-3 and V is TRBV20-1, with D tentatively TRBD1 (6 bases). Germline V lookup: CDR1 DFQATT, CDR2 SNEGSKA (reference sequence). The CDR3 is made up of 13 amino acids. Trimming took 2 bases from V and 4 from J, leaving 10 bases between them. CDR3 sequence (DNA): TGCAGTGCTAGAAAGGACAGTCCAGATACGCAGTATTTT. The encoded protein is CSARKDSPDTQYF.

The table lists this clonotype with a few counts. V and J are TRBV10-2 and TRBJ1-1; 7 bases fit TRBD1. The junction had 15 bases not matched to a gene; V was cut back by 4 bases and J by 4 bases. This CDR3 has 17 amino acids. From germline, CDR1 is WSHSY and CDR2 SAAADI. CDR3 coding DNA: TGCGCCAGCAGTGTGAGCGAGTGGGCCAGGGGGGGCACTGAAGCTTTCTTT. Its protein product is CASSVSEWARGGTEAFF.

This clonotype was counted a few times. J is TRBJ1-2 and V is TRBV5-6, with D tentatively TRBD1 (5 bases). Germline V gives CDR1 SGHDT, CDR2 YYEEEE. The CDR3 totals 12 residues. V was pared by 1 base and J by 8 bases, with 9 bases between. CDR3 region: CASSLNGDGYTF. DNA of the CDR3: TGTGCCAGCAGCTTGAACGGGGACGGCTACACCTTC. The full variable domain, completed using reference TRBV5-6 and TRBJ1-2, is DAGVTQSPTHLIKTRGQQVTLRCSPKSGHDTVSWYQQALGQGPQFIFQYYEEEERQRGNFPDRFSGHQFPNYSSELNVNALLLGDSALYLCASSLNGDGYTFGSGTRLTVV.

This clonotype was found a few times. The V gene is TRBV7-9, the J gene TRBJ1-2, with 10 bases that match TRBD1. Germline V gene lookup returns CDR1 SEHNR and CDR2 FQNEAQ (reference sequence). Trimming cost V 3 bases and J 10 bases; bases outside gene matches: 5. There are 13 residues in the CDR3. The CDR3 DNA is TGTGCCAGCAGCTTTGGACAGGGGGGACTCTACACCTTC. Translation gives CASSFGQGGLYTF.

The V gene is TRBV29-1, the J gene TRBJ2-5; 10 bases fit TRBD2. This CDR3 region has 15 residues. CDR1 is SQVTM and CDR2 is ANQGSEA in the germline V gene. Trimming removed 1 base from V and 8 bases from J; junction bases left unmatched: 10. The chain's CDR3 is CSVEGGTSVYGTQYF. Here the CDR3 DNA reads TGCAGCGTTGAAGGAGGGACTAGCGTTTATGGAACCCAGTACTTC.

This clonotype appeared a few times. The chain is built from TRBV20-1 and TRBJ2-7, with TRBD2 identical over 13 bases. Germline CDR1 and CDR2: DFQATT and SNEGSKA (reference sequence). V trimming: 6 bases; J trimming: 7 bases; junction bases outside the gene matches: 9. CDR3 size: 14 residues. CDR3 bases: TGCAGTGCCACAGCAGGACTAGCGGGGGTTGAGCAGTACTTC. Its translation is CSATAGLAGVEQYF.

The chain couples TRBV5-1 to TRBJ2-6; no firm D call. This CDR3 is 16 amino acids long. Germline values: CDR1 SGHRS, CDR2 YFSETQ. V was clipped by 2 bases and J by 0 bases, with 9 bases between them. CDR3 residues: CASSFGSSSGANVLTF. As DNA, the CDR3 is TGCGCCAGCAGCTTCGGTTCCAGCTCTGGGGCCAACGTCCTGACTTTC.

This clonotype was seen more than once but under ten times. The V call is TRBV3-1, the J call TRBJ2-3, with a possible D match to TRBD2 (5 bases). CDR1 is LGHDT and CDR2 is YNNKEL in the germline V gene (reference sequence). The CDR3 runs 14 residues. V lost 3 bases and J lost 3, with 10 bases in between. CDR3 sequence: CASSHGSPTDTQYF. In nucleotides, the CDR3 is TGTGCCAGCAGCCATGGGAGTCCGACAGATACGCAGTATTTT.

This clonotype was seen a few times. The gene calls are TRBV4-2 and TRBJ1-3; 9 bases match TRBD1. Germline values: CDR1 LGHNA, CDR2 YNFKEQ. This CDR3 contains 17 residues. After removal of 3 bases from V and 0 bases from J, the junction contained 6 bases not matched to a gene. CDR3 amino acids: CASSHPMTGGSGNTIYF. CDR3 bases: TGTGCCAGCAGCCACCCCATGACAGGGGGCTCTGGAAACACCATATATTTT.